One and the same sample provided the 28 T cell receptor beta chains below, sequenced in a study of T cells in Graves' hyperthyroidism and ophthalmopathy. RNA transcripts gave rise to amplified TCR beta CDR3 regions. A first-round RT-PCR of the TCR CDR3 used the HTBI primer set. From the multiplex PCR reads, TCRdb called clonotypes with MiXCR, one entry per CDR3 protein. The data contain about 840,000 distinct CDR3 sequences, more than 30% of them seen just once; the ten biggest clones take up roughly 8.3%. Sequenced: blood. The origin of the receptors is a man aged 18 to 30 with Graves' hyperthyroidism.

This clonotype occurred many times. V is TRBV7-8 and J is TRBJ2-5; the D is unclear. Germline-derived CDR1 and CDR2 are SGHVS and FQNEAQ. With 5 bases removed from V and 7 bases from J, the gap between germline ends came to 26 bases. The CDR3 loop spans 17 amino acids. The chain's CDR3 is CASSLRPSPGMIRTQYF. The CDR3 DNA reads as TGTGCCAGCAGCCTTAGACCTTCTCCGGGCATGATTAGGACCCAGTACTTC. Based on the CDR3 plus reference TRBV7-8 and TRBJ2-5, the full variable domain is GAGVSQSPRYKVAKRGQDVALRCDPISGHVSLFWYQQALGQGPEFLTYFQNEAQLDKSGLPSDRFFAERPEGSVSTLKIQRTQQEDSAVYLCASSLRPSPGMIRTQYFGPGTRLLVL.

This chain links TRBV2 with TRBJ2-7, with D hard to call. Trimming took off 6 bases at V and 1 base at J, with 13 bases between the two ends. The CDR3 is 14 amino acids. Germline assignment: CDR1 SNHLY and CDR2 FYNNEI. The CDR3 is CASSQDVGSYEQYF. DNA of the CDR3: TGTGCCAGCAGCCAAGATGTGGGATCCTACGAGCAGTACTTC.

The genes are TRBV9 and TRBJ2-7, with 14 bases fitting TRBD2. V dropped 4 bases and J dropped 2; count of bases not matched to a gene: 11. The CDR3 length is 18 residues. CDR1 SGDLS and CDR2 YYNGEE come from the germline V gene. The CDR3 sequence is CASSSAGTSGSGAYEQYF. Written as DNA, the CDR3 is TGTGCCAGCAGCTCCGCCGGGACTAGCGGGAGTGGGGCCTACGAGCAGTACTTC.

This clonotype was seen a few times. CDR3 bases: TGTGCCAGCAGTTCCCCACCTAATTCACCCCTCCACTTT. Amino acid sequence: CASSSPPNSPLHF. The V gene is TRBV7-3, the J gene TRBJ1-6; D is undetermined. V was cut by 6 bases and J by 6 bases, with 9 bases left in between. CDR1 and CDR2 from the germline V gene are SGHTA and FQGTGA. The CDR3 is 13 residues long.

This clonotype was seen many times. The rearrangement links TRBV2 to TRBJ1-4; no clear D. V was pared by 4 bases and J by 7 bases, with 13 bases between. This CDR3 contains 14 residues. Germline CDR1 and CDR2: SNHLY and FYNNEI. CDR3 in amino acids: CASSANQAPEKLFF. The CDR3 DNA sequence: TGTGCCAGCAGTGCCAATCAAGCGCCTGAAAAACTGTTTTTT.

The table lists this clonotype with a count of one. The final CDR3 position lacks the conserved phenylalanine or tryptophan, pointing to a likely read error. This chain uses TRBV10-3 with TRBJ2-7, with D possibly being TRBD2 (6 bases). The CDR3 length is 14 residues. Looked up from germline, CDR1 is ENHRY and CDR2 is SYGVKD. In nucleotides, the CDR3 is TGTGCCAGCAGTTACGGTGGCGGGAAAGGCGAGCAGTACCTC. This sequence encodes CASSYGGGKGEQYL.

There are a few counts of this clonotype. CDR3 coding DNA: TGTGCCAGCTCCCCCCTCGGGGACAAAAGCAATCAGCCCCAGCATTTT. Residues: CASSPLGDKSNQPQHF. The V and J genes are TRBV7-6 and TRBJ1-5, with D perhaps matching TRBD1 (6 bases). The CDR3 totals 16 residues. The ends were cut back, 8 bases at V and 1 base at J, with 18 bases in the middle. Germline values: CDR1 SGHVS, CDR2 FNYEAQ.

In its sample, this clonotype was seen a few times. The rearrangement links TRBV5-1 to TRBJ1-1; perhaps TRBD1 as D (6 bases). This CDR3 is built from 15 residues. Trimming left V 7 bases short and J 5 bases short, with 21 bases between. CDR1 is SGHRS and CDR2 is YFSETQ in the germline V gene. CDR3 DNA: TGCGCCAGCTTCCCGTTCGAGGGGGGCCAGACTGAAGCTTTCTTT. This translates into CASFPFEGGQTEAFF.

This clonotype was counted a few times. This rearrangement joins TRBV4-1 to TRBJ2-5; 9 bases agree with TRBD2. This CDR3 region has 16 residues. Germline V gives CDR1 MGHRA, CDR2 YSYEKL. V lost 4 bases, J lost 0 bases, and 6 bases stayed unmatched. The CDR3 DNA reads TGCGCCAGCAGCCCGGGGGGCGGGGGGGACCAAGAGACCCAGTACTTC. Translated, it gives CASSPGGGGDQETQYF.

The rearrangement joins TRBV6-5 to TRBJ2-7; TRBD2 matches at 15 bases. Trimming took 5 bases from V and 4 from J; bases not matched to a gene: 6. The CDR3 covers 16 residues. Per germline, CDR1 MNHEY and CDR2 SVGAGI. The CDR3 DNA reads TGTGCCAGCAGTGGACTAGCGGGAGGGTTTGATTACGAGCAGTACTTC. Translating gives CASSGLAGGFDYEQYF.

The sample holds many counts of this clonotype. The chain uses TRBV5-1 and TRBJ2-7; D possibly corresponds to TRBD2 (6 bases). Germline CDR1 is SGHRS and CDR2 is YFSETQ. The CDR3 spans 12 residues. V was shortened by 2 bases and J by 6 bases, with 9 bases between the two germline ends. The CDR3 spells CASSLRGAEQYF. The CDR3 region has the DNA TGCGCCAGCAGCTTACGCGGGGCCGAGCAGTACTTC. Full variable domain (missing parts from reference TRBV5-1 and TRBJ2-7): KAGVTQTPRYLIKTRGQQVTLSCSPISGHRSVSWYQQTPGQGLQFLFEYFSETQRNKGNFPGRFSGRQFSNSRSEMNVSTLELGDSALYLCASSLRGAEQYFGPGTRLTVT.

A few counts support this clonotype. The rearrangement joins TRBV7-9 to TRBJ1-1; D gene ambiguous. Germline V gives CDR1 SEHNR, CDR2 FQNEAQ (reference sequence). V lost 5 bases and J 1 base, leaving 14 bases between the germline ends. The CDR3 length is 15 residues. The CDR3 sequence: CASSGVQEGNTEAFF. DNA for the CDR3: TGTGCCAGCAGCGGGGTCCAGGAGGGGAACACTGAAGCTTTCTTT.

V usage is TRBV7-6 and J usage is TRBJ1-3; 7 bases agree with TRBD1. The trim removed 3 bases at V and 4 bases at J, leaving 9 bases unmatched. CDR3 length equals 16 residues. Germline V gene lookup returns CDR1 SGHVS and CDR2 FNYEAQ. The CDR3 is CASSFLQGITGNTIYF. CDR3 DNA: TGTGCCAGCAGCTTCCTACAGGGGATTACGGGAAACACCATATATTTT.

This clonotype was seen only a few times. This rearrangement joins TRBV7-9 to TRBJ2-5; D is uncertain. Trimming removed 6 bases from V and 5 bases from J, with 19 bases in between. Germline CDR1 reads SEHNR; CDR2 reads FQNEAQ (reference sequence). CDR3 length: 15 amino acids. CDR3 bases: TGTGCCAGCAGTCCCGACGAACTACCACGGGAGACCCAGTACTTC. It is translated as CASSPDELPRETQYF.

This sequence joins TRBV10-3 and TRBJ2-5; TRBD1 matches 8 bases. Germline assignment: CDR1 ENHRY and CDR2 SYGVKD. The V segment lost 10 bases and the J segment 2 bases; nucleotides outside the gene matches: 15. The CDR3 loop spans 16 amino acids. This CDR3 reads CASSSAEQGVQETQYF. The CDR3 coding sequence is TGTGCCAGCAGCTCGGCCGAACAGGGGGTGCAAGAGACCCAGTACTTC.

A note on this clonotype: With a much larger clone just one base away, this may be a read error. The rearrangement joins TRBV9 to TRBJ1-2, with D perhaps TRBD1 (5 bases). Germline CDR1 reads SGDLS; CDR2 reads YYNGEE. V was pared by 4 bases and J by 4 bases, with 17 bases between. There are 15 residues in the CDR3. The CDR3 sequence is CASSPDPAGGYGYTF. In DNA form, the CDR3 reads TGTGCCAGCAGCCCGGATCCTGCTGGGGGCTATGGCTACACCTTC.

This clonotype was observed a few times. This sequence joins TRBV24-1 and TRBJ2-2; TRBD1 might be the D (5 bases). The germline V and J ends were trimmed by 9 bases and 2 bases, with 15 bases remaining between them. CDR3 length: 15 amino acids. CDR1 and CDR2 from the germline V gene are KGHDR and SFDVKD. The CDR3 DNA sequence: TGTGCCACCCCCCCGTCTGGGGCCAACACCGGGGAGCTGTTTTTT. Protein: CATPPSGANTGELFF.

The CDR3 region is CASSLSRRQGDGTQYF. The DNA for the CDR3 is TGTGCCAGCAGCCTTTCGAGGAGACAGGGGGACGGGACCCAGTACTTC. The rearrangement links TRBV7-9 to TRBJ2-5; 9 nucleotides match TRBD1. Trimming at V came to 5 bases and at J to 7 bases, leaving 14 bases not matched to a gene. The CDR3 consists of 16 residues. From germline, CDR1 is SEHNR and CDR2 FQNEAQ (reference sequence).

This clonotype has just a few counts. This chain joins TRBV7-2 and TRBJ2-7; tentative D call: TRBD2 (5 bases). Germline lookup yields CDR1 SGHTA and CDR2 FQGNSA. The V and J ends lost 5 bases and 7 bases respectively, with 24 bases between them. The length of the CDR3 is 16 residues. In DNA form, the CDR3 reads TGTGCCAGCAGCCGCCGAAGTAATAGCGAGCGAAGAGAGCAGTACTTC. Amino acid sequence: CASSRRSNSERREQYF.

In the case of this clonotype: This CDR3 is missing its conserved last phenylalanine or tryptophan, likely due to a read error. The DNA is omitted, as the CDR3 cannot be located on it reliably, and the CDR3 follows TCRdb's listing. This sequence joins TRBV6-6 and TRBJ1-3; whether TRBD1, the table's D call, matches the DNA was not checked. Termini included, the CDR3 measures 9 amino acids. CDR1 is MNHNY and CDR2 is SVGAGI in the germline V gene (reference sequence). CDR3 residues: CASGGTGGV.

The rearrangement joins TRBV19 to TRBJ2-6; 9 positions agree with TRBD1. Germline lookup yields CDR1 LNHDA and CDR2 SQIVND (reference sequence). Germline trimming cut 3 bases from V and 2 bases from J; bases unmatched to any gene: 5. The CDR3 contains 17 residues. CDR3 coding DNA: TGTGCCAGTAGTATGGGGACAGGGACGGCTGGGGCCAACGTCCTGACTTTC. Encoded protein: CASSMGTGTAGANVLTF.

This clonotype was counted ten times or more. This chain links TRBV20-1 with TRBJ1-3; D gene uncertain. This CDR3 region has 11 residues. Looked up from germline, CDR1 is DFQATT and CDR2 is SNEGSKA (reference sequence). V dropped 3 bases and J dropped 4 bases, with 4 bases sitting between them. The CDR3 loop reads CSARGGNTIYF. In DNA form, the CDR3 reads TGCAGTGCTAGGGGGGGAAACACCATATATTTT.

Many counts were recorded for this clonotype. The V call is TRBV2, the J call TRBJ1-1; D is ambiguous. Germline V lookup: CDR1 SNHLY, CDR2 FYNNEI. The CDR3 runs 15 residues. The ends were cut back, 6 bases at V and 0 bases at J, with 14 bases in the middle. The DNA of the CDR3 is TGTGCCAGCAGCGTGCCCGACGGATTGAACACTGAAGCTTTCTTT. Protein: CASSVPDGLNTEAFF.

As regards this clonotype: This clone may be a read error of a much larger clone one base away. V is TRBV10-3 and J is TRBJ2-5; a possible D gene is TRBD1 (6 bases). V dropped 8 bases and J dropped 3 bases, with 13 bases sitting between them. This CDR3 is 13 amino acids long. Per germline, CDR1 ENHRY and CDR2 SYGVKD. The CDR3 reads CAIQGIFEETQYF. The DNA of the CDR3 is TGTGCCATCCAGGGGATCTTCGAAGAGACCCAGTACTTC.

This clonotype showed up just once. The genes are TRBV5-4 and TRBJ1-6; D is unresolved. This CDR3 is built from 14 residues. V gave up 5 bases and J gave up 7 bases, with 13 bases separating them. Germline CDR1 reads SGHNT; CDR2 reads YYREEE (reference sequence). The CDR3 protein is CASRYGEGNSPLHF. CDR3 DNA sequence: TGTGCCAGCAGATACGGCGAAGGAAATTCACCCCTCCACTTT.

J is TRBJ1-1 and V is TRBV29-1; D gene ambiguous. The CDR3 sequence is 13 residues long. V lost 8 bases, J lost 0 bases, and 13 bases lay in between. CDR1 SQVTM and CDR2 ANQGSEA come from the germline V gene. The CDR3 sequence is CSLAGGMNTEAFF. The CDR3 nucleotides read TGCAGCTTGGCAGGAGGGATGAACACTGAAGCTTTCTTT.

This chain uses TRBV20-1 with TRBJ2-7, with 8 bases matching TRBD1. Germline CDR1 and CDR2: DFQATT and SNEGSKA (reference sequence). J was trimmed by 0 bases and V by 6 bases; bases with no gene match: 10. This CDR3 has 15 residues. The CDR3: CSAGDRGRSSYEQYF. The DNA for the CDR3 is TGCAGTGCAGGCGACAGGGGCCGAAGCTCCTACGAGCAGTACTTC.

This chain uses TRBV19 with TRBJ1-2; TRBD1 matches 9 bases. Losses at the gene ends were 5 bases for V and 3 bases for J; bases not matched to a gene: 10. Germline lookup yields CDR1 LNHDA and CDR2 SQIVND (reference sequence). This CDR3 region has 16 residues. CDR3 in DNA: TGTGCCAGTAGTGTACCGCGGGACAGGGAGGACTATGGCTACACCTTC. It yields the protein CASSVPRDREDYGYTF.